This TCR beta chain emerged from a study of blood T cell repertoires in COVID-19. TCRdb's copy holds only in-frame clones and misses some; the assay was immunoSEQ multiplex PCR. Of 250,000 to 300,000 clones in the sample, about 88% were seen once. This clone was recorded only once. CDR3 length: 16 residues. The J segment lost 2 bases and the V segment lost 4 bases, leaving 10 bases of the junction unmatched. CDR1 SGHRS and CDR2 YFSETQ come from the germline V gene. The sequence was obtained from a woman aged 50 to 60 who had been exposed to COVID-19. Sequenced material: PBMCs or T cells enriched from blood (not recorded which). The chain is built from TRBV5-1 and TRBJ2-3; 7 nucleotides line up with TRBD2. CDR3 coding DNA: TGCGCCAGCAGCCCCGCGGCGGGGGTTATCACAGATACGCAGTATTTT. Translated, it gives CASSPAAGVITDTQYF.